This T cell receptor beta chain was sequenced in a study of T cells in Graves' hyperthyroidism and ophthalmopathy. Uncontrolled infection, other autoimmune disease, pregnancy or lactation disqualified patients from enrolment. RNA transcripts yielded amplified TCR beta CDR3 regions. The HTBI primer set drove a first-round RT-PCR of the TCR CDR3. Each CDR3 protein is one row after TCRdb ran MiXCR on the multiplex PCR reads. The table includes 700,000 to 950,000 distinct CDR3 sequences, 35% detected once. This CDR3 spans 17 amino acids. V gave up 0 bases and J gave up 7 bases; unmatched junction bases: 13. The germline CDR1 and CDR2 sequences are SGDLS and YYNGEE.

The sample was blood. The genes are TRBV9 and TRBJ2-7; TRBD2 agrees at 10 bases. The clonotype comes from a woman in her thirties or forties with Graves' hyperthyroidism. The CDR3 loop reads CASSVDISGRASGEQYF. In DNA, the CDR3 is TGTGCCAGCAGCGTAGATATAAGCGGGAGGGCCTCGGGGGAGCAGTACTTC.